A single TCR beta chain is shown here with its context. Its antigen remains unknown. Germline loops: CDR1 DFQATT, CDR2 SNEGSKA (reference sequence). V shed 4 bases, J shed 7 bases, and the junction held 8 bases outside the gene matches. The CDR3 covers 14 residues. The data were obtained in a study of early T cells in non-severe SARS-CoV-2 infection. Whole-study context: The study sequenced bulk RNA from unsorted whole blood, with chains unpaired. Whole-study results and caveats: VDJdb-based matching was biased toward anti-spike CD8 responses and missed private and CD4 specificities.

cDNA molecules, individually, were tagged with unique molecular identifiers. One entry per CDR3 protein results from TCRdb running MiXCR on the 5' RACE reads. The sample has about 73,000 distinct CDR3 sequences, roughly 15% seen once; the top ten hold roughly 13%. The rearrangement joins TRBV20-1 to TRBJ1-4; 8 bases align to TRBD1. The source is an adult who was a healthcare worker with PCR-confirmed SARS-CoV-2 infection or an uninfected control (not recorded which). Material: whole blood. CDR3 coding DNA: TGCAGTGCTATTCCCCGGCAGGGGGCTGAAAAACTGTTTTTT. This sequence encodes CSAIPRQGAEKLFF.